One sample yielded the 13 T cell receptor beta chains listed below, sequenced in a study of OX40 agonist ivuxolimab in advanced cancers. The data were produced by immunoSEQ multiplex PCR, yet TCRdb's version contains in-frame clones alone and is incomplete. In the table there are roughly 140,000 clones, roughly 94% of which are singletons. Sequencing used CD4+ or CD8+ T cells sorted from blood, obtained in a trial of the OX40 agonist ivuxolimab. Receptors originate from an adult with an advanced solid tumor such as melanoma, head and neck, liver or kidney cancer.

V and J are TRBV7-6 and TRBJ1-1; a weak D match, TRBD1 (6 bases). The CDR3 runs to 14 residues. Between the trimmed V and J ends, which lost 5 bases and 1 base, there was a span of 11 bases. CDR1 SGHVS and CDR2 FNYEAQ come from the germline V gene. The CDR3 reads CASSPSGQNTEAFF. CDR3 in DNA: TGTGCCAGCAGCCCGTCGGGACAGAACACTGAAGCTTTCTTT.

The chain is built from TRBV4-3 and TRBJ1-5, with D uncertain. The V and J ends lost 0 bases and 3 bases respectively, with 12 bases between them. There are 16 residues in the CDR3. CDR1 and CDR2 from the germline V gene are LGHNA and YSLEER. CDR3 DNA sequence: TGCGCCAGCAGCCAAGAATTGGGAGGGCACAATCAGCCCCAGCATTTT. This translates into CASSQELGGHNQPQHF.

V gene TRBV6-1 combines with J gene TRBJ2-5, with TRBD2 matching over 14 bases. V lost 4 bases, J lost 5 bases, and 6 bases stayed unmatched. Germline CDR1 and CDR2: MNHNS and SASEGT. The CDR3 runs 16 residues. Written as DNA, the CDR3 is TGTGCCAGCAGTGGGGGACTAGCGGGGGCCGGGGAGACCCAGTACTTC. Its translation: CASSGGLAGAGETQYF.

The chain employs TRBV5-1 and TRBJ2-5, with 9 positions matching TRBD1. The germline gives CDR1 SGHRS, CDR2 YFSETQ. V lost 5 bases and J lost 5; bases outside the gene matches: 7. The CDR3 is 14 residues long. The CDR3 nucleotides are TGCGCCAGCAGAGCGACAGGGGGTAGGGAGACCCAGTACTTC. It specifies CASRATGGRETQYF.

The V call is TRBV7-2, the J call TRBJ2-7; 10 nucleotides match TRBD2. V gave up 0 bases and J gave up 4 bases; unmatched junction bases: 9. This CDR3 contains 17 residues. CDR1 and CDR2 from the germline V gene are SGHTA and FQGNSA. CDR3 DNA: TGTGCCAGCAGCTTAGCCTTCTCTAGCGGGGGCTTATACGAGCAGTACTTC. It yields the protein CASSLAFSSGGLYEQYF.

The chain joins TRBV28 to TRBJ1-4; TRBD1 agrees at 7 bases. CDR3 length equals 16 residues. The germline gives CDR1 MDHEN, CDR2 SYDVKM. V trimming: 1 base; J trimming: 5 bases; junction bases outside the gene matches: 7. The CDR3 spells CASSLSYGTANEKLFF. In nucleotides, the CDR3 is TGTGCCAGCAGTTTATCTTACGGGACAGCAAATGAAAAACTGTTTTTT. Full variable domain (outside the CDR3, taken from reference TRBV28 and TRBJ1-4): DVKVTQSSRYLVKRTGEKVFLECVQDMDHENMFWYRQDPGLGLRLIYFSYDVKMKEKGDIPEGYSVSREKKERFSLILESASTNQTSMYLCASSLSYGTANEKLFFGSGTQLSVL.

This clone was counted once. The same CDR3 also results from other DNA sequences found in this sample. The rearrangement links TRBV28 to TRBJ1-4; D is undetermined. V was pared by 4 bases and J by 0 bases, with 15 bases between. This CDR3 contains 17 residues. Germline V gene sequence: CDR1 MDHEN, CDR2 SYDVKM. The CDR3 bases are TGTGCCAGCAGTTCCCCCTTGGGTGGGGCAACTAATGAAAAACTGTTTTTT. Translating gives CASSSPLGGATNEKLFF.

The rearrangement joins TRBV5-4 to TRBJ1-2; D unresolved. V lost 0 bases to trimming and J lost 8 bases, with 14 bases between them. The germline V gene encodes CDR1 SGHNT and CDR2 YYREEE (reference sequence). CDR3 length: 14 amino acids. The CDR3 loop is CASSLAGSQRGYTF. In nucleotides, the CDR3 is TGTGCCAGCAGCTTGGCCGGGTCCCAACGCGGCTACACCTTC.

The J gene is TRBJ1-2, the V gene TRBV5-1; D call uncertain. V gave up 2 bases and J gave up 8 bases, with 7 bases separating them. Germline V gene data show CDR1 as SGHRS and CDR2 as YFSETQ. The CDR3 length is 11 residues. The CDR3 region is CASSLGGGYTF. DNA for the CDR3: TGCGCCAGCAGCTTAGGCGGCGGCTACACCTTC.

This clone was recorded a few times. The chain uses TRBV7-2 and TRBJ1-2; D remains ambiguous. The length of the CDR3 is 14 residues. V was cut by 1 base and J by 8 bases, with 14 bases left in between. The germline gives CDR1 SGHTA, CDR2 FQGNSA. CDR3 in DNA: TGTGCCAGCAGCTTAGTTCCGACCGGGGTCGGCTACACCTTC. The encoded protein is CASSLVPTGVGYTF.

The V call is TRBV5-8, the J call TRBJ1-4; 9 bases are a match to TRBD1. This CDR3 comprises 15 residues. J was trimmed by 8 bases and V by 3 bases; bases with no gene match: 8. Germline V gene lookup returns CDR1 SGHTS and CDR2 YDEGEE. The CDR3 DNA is TGTGCCAGCAGCTCATCCGGGACAGGGAGGGAAAAACTGTTTTTT. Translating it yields CASSSSGTGREKLFF.

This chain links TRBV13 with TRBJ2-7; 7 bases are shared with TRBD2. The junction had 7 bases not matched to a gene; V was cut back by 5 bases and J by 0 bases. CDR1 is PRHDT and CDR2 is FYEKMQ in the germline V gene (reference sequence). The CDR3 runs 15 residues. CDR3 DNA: TGTGCCAGCAGCCCCCGGGTAGCGGGCTCCTACGAGCAGTACTTC. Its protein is CASSPRVAGSYEQYF.

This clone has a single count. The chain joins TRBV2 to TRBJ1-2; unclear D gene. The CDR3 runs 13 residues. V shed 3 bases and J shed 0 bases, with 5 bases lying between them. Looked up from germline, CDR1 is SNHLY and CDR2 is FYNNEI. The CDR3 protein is CASSDRANYGYTF. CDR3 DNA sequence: TGTGCCAGCAGTGACCGAGCTAACTATGGCTACACCTTC.